This T cell receptor (beta chain) is from a study of identical twins' blood T cells. Study conclusions and caveats: Even for out-of-frame TCRbeta, twins reportedly shared V gene usage much more than unrelated donors. Twin similarity might stem from environmental factors, not only genetics. Twins shared about as many clonotypes as their cloneset sizes predicted.

The V gene's germline CDR1 is ENHRY and CDR2 SYGVKD. V lost 0 bases, J lost 10 bases, and 7 bases stayed unmatched. The CDR3 is 15 residues long. TCRdb reprocessed the 5' RACE reads with MiXCR, giving one entry per CDR3 protein. Among 300,000 to 400,000 distinct CDR3 sequences, over 25% were seen once, and the ten largest hold 6% to 7%. Reared together, all three twin pairs probably met the same infectious agents and vaccines. This clonotype appeared a few times. Its antigen is as yet unknown. V gene TRBV10-3 combines with J gene TRBJ2-1; TRBD2 matches at 9 bases. Sequences were obtained from PBMCs. The sequence was collected from a woman aged 18 to 55 in good health. CDR3 loop: CAISESLAGPVEQFF. Here the CDR3 DNA reads TGTGCCATCAGTGAGTCGCTAGCGGGACCTGTGGAGCAGTTCTTC.